This TCR beta chain was retrieved from a study of blood T cell repertoires in COVID-19. Study-level information: The analysed material was cDNA or gDNA that came from T cells, B-cell-depleted T cells, or PBMCs.

Trimming took off 5 bases at V and 3 bases at J, with 14 bases between the two ends. CDR3 size: 16 residues. In germline, CDR1 is SGHAT, CDR2 FQNNGV. As originally analysed: Cell counts per sample came from amplifying reference gene primers. Libraries were prepared by immunoSEQ multiplex PCR; TCRdb keeps only in-frame clonotypes and omits some of them. The DNA gave D and trimming, while V, J and clone size come from that table. The table records some 300,000 clones, around four fifths of them present only once. The sequenced sample was peripheral blood. This TCR derives from a woman aged 45-60 years with active or convalescent COVID-19. The chain has TRBV11-2 and TRBJ1-6; the D gene is possibly TRBD1 (5 bases). In DNA form, the CDR3 reads TGTGCCAGCAGCCTCCGTTCAGGGCTCTATAATTCACCCCTCCACTTT. It yields the protein CASSLRSGLYNSPLHF.